What follows is one T cell receptor (beta chain) and its context. This clonotype appeared many times. What antigen it recognizes has not been identified. No base quality information exists; no much larger clone differs at one position. The library was produced with 5' RACE. Sequencing relied on an Illumina HiSeq 2000. A universal primer binding site was introduced by template switching, and a unique molecular identifier was present in the final cDNA, enabling accurate counting of TCR cDNA molecules. Specific primers in the conserved constant-segment region were used to synthesize first-strand cDNA for the TCR alpha and beta chains. To control for contamination, every cDNA library carried two barcodes: a SMART-Mk sample barcode plus Illumina barcodes. TruSeq adapter sequences, together with Illumina sample barcodes, were added in two successive PCR steps. TCR alpha and beta cDNA libraries were sequenced on the Illumina HiSeq platform with custom primers. The authors' analysis ran thus. Raw reads were processed with MiGEC to extract unique molecular identifiers, and MiXCR was used to determine CDR3 positions. Recombination models were inferred per individual with the repgenHMM and IGoR tools using an EM algorithm. Shared clonotype analysis was performed with the tcR package in R, normalizing sharing by the product of cloneset sizes. To study raw recombination free of thymic and clonal selection effects, out-of-frame nonproductive sequences were analyzed. Starting from the raw public reads, TCRdb applied fastp trimming at Q25, assembled clones with MiXCR and retained in-frame beta chains. For every CDR3 protein sequence, its rows merge into one entry that carries the most common genes and DNA. The V and J calls were determined by TCRdb, not by the authors. The sample table shows around 470,000 distinct CDR3 sequences, and approximately 14% are seen once. The ten largest clones capture around 0.57% of the sample.

From the germline V gene, CDR1 is SGHTA and CDR2 is FQGNSA. Trimming takes 1 base from V and 1 base from J, and the germline ends sit 6 bases apart. Taken from cysteine to phenylalanine, the CDR3 has 14 residues. CDR3 DNA only is kept here, 42 bases in frame from base 1. The source of the sample is a study of identical twins (dated by TCRdb to about 2016). Describing the broader study: TCR alpha and beta repertoires from monozygotic twins, unrelated adults of various ages and cord blood were deep-sequenced to test whether fetal clonotypes persist. To rule out contamination, the twin experiments were replicated at different times with different library preparation protocols. On the study overall, not on this receptor specifically: Zero-insertion analyses could be partly confounded by invariant T cells such as MAIT and iNKT, although diverse VJ usage argued against such confounding for most clonotypes. Abundant cord blood beta clonotypes had fewer insertions, young adult naive repertoires showed a similar but weaker trend, and memory repertoires showed no such trend. Conclusions relied on cross-sectional statistical analysis, since the same donors could not be followed over many years. Compared with coincidental sharing between unrelated individuals, out-of-frame TCR alpha sequences shared between twins showed an excess of sequences with low generation probability. Excess twin sharing in beta out-of-frame sequences was weaker because fewer shared sequences lowered the signal-to-noise ratio. Out-of-frame TCR alpha sharing in monozygotic twins was systematically underestimated by recombination models, whereas sharing between unrelated individuals was in agreement with the recombination models.

All donors were healthy Caucasians. Three pairs of female monozygotic twins, all aged roughly 18 to 30 years, were included in the twin cohort. Positive isolation kits from Invitrogen were used to isolate the CD4+ and CD8+ T cell populations. The same data also went into a second study, on yellow fever vaccine responses in identical twins. Per that second paper: The T cell response to vaccination in identical twins was reported by the authors to appear partly convergent and partly personalized. In the study, vaccine-responding T cell clones were precisely tracked in identical twins.

The sequenced sample was CD4+ T cells sorted from blood. The rearranged chain carries TRBV7-2 and TRBJ2-3; no confident D gene assignment can be made. The source is a woman between 18 and 29 years old in good health. The DNA sequence is as follows: TGTGCCAGCAGCTTAGGGCCTGGCACAGATACGCAGTATTTT. This encodes CASSLGPGTDTQYF.